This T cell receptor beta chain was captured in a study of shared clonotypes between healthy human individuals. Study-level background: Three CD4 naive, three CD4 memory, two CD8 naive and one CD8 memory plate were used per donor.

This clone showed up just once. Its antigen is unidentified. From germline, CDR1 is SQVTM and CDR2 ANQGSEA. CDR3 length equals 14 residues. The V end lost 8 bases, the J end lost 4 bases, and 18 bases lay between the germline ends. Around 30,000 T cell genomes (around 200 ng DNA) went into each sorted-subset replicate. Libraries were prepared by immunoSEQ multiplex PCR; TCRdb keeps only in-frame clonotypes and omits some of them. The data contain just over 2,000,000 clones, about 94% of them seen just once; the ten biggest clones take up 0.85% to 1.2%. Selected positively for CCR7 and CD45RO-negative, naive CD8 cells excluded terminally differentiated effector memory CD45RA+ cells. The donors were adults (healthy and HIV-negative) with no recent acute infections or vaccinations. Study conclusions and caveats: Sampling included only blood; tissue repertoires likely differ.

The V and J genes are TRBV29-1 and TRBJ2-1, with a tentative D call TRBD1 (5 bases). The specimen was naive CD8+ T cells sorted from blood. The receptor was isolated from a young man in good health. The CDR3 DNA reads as TGCAGCCTCACTGGGGCTTTTGGGTACAATGAGCAGTTCTTC. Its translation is CSLTGAFGYNEQFF.